The clone carrying this T cell receptor beta chain has only a few counts. The target antigen is unknown. The sample comes from a study of T-cell memory formation after mild COVID-19. Study results and limitations: Confirmation of SARS-CoV-2 specificity was lacking for second-wave clones peaking day 37. That cross-reactive memory joined was suggested by some responding clones appearing in pre-infection memory.

TCRdb reprocessed the 5' RACE reads with MiXCR, giving one entry per CDR3 protein. Among fewer than 700,000 distinct CDR3 sequences listed, under 20% were seen once. The sequenced sample was PBMCs or a T cell subset sorted from them (not recorded which). This sequence originates from an adult woman who had mild COVID-19 (a few samples of this study predate the infection). Cell type and time point are not known.

DNA of the CDR3: TGTGCCAGCAGCGTCAACCCGGGACAACCGAACACCGGGGAGCTGTTTTTT. Translation gives CASSVNPGQPNTGELFF. The J gene is TRBJ2-2, the V gene TRBV9; D may be TRBD1 (6 bases). Germline CDR1 and CDR2: SGDLS and YYNGEE. V lost 2 bases to trimming and J lost 0 bases, with 14 bases between them. CDR3 length: 17 amino acids.